These 24 T cell receptor beta chains share one sample of origin, sequenced in a study of T cells after yellow fever vaccination. TCRdb itself ran the 5' RACE reads through MiXCR, one entry per CDR3 protein. The sample consists of about 260,000 distinct CDR3 sequences, around 4.9% of them appearing once. Specimen: CD4+ T cells sorted from PBMCs, collected on the day of the yellow fever booster vaccination. Source of these receptors: a man between 18 and 35 years old who received the YFV17D yellow fever vaccine.

This clonotype was picked up a small number of times. The chain uses TRBV4-3 and TRBJ2-3, with D unclear. This CDR3 contains 15 residues. Germline-derived CDR1 and CDR2 are LGHNA and YSLEER. Trimming pared 0 bases from V and 6 bases from J, leaving 13 bases between. The CDR3 DNA sequence: TGCGCCAGCAGCCAAGAGTTTCTCATAGGGGATACGCAGTATTTT. This translates into CASSQEFLIGDTQYF.

This clonotype was counted ten times or more. This chain links TRBV20-1 with TRBJ2-3, with D maybe TRBD2 (5 bases). Germline V lookup: CDR1 DFQATT, CDR2 SNEGSKA (reference sequence). The ends were cut back, 4 bases at V and 8 bases at J, with 10 bases in the middle. The CDR3 is made up of 11 amino acids. CDR3 residues: CSAKLVPTQYF. The CDR3 coding sequence is TGCAGTGCTAAACTAGTGCCTACGCAGTATTTT.

This clonotype was seen many times. V usage is TRBV15 and J usage is TRBJ1-6; 7 bases agree with TRBD1. This CDR3 spans 14 amino acids. Germline values: CDR1 LNHNV, CDR2 YYDKDF (reference sequence). V shed 7 bases and J 6 bases; nucleotides not matched to a gene: 6. This CDR3 is CATTHGTANSPLHF. The CDR3 DNA sequence: TGTGCCACCACCCACGGGACAGCTAATTCACCCCTCCACTTT.

The V gene is TRBV12-5, the J gene TRBJ2-7; perhaps D is TRBD1 or TRBD2 (6 bases each). CDR3 length: 14 amino acids. Germline CDR1 is LGHNT and CDR2 is FRNRAP. Written as DNA, the CDR3 is TGTGCACGAGGGTTAGGGGGGAACACCTACGAGCAGTACGTC. It encodes CARGLGGNTYEQYV.

At least ten counts were recorded for this clonotype. The chain combines TRBV5-4 with TRBJ2-7, with D possibly TRBD1 on 5 matching bases. Deletions cut 1 base from V and 0 bases from J, with 11 bases between. The CDR3 spans 15 residues. The V gene's germline CDR1 is SGHNT and CDR2 YYREEE (reference sequence). The CDR3 DNA sequence: TGTGCCAGCAGCTTGCTTGACAGACCCTCCTACGAGCAGTACGTC. Protein sequence: CASSLLDRPSYEQYV.

This chain uses TRBV20-1 with TRBJ2-3; D gene ambiguous. Per germline, CDR1 DFQATT and CDR2 SNEGSKA (reference sequence). Trimming shortened V by 0 bases and J by 5 bases, and 6 bases separated the two germline ends. The CDR3 consists of 12 residues. This CDR3 is CSARDKRDTQYF. Here the CDR3 DNA reads TGCAGTGCTAGAGATAAAAGAGATACGCAGTATTTT.

Only a few counts were recorded for this clonotype. The chain combines TRBV7-9 with TRBJ2-7, with TRBD2 matching over 7 bases. The CDR3 is 15 residues long. CDR1 is SEHNR and CDR2 is FQNEAQ in the germline V gene (reference sequence). V shed 5 bases and J 2 bases; nucleotides not matched to a gene: 9. CDR3 amino acids: CASSPGTTATYEQYF. DNA of the CDR3: TGTGCCAGCAGCCCCGGGACTACCGCAACCTACGAGCAGTACTTC.

The chain couples TRBV12-3 or TRBV12-4 to TRBJ2-3; 7 bases line up with TRBD2. V lost 5 bases, J lost 0 bases, and 5 bases stayed unmatched. CDR3 length: 15 amino acids. CDR3 sequence (DNA): TGTGCCAGCAGTCAACTAGCGACTAGCACAGATACGCAGTATTTT. It encodes CASSQLATSTDTQYF.

The chain employs TRBV6-1 and TRBJ2-7; perhaps TRBD1 as D (5 bases). V lost 1 base and J 0 bases, leaving 13 bases between the germline ends. The germline CDR1 and CDR2 sequences are MNHNS and SASEGT. CDR3 length: 16 residues. The CDR3 reads CASSEGVGRISYEQYV. The CDR3 coding sequence is TGTGCCAGCAGTGAAGGAGTGGGGCGCATCTCCTACGAGCAGTACGTC.

Ten or more counts support this clonotype. The J gene is TRBJ1-4, the V gene TRBV5-6, with unresolved D. Trimming took 8 bases from V and 0 from J, leaving 14 bases between them. CDR1 and CDR2 (germline): SGHDT, YYEEEE. This CDR3 contains 15 residues. Here the CDR3 DNA reads TGTGCCAGTTCTTATCCCGCGGCAACTAATGAAAAACTGTTTTTT. Translated: CASSYPAATNEKLFF.

This clonotype was detected a few times. This sequence joins TRBV20-1 and TRBJ1-2; possibly TRBD1 for D (5 bases). Germline CDR1 DFQATT, CDR2 SNEGSKA (reference sequence). CDR3 length: 12 residues. The V end was cut by 3 bases, the J end by 8 bases, with 13 bases between. CDR3 bases: TGCAGTGCTAGCGTCAGGGCGGAGGGCTACACCTTC. Translation gives CSASVRAEGYTF.

This clonotype was counted between two and nine times. The chain links TRBV7-8 to TRBJ1-1; D is perhaps TRBD1 (5 bases). The germline V gene has CDR1 SGHVS and CDR2 FQNEAQ. V was shortened by 5 bases and J by 11 bases, with 24 bases between the two germline ends. The length of the CDR3 is 15 residues. In nucleotides, the CDR3 is TGTGCCAGCAGCCCTATGGGGTCAGGGAGGCTCGGGGCTTTCTTT. It is translated as CASSPMGSGRLGAFF. Full variable domain (outside the CDR3, taken from reference TRBV7-8 and TRBJ1-1): GAGVSQSPRYKVAKRGQDVALRCDPISGHVSLFWYQQALGQGPEFLTYFQNEAQLDKSGLPSDRFFAERPEGSVSTLKIQRTQQEDSAVYLCASSPMGSGRLGAFFGQGTRLTVV.

The V and J genes are TRBV29-1 and TRBJ1-1, with 7 bases aligning to TRBD1. Germline CDR1 reads SQVTM; CDR2 reads ANQGSEA. This CDR3 spans 15 amino acids. V lost 6 bases and J lost 0; bases outside the gene matches: 10. The CDR3 loop reads CSVGTALLMNTEAFF. The CDR3 bases are TGCAGCGTCGGGACAGCCTTACTGATGAACACTGAAGCTTTCTTT.

This clonotype was observed many times. The V call is TRBV5-1, the J call TRBJ1-1, with D uncertain. Germline V CDR1 and CDR2: SGHRS, YFSETQ. Between the trimmed V and J ends, which lost 0 bases and 4 bases, there was a span of 10 bases. The CDR3 runs to 14 residues. CDR3 sequence (DNA): TGCGCCAGCAGCTTGGAATCGACGGGCACTGAAGCTTTCTTT. It specifies CASSLESTGTEAFF.

Many counts were recorded for this clonotype. V usage is TRBV18 and J usage is TRBJ1-1; the D gene is possibly TRBD1 (5 bases). This CDR3 has 14 residues. Per germline, CDR1 KGHSH and CDR2 LQKENI. Trimming left V 8 bases short and J 0 bases short, with 13 bases between. The CDR3 is CASAGQQMNTEAFF. Here the CDR3 DNA reads TGTGCCAGCGCAGGGCAGCAGATGAACACTGAAGCTTTCTTT.

The rearrangement uses TRBV4-3 and TRBJ2-1; D possibly uses TRBD1 or TRBD2 (5 bases each). The CDR3 sequence is 18 residues long. Germline V lookup: CDR1 LGHNA, CDR2 YSLEER. V dropped 0 bases and J dropped 2 bases, with 17 bases sitting between them. CDR3 bases: TGCGCCAGCAGCCAAGAGGAATGGGGCTTGAGGGCCTACAATGAGCAGTTCTTC. Its protein product is CASSQEEWGLRAYNEQFF.

The chain combines TRBV10-3 with TRBJ2-6, with 8 bases aligning to TRBD1. This CDR3 spans 15 amino acids. Looked up from germline, CDR1 is ENHRY and CDR2 is SYGVKD. V gave up 6 bases and J gave up 4 bases; unmatched junction bases: 5. The CDR3 nucleotides are TGTGCCATCAGCGATGGGACAGGAGGGGCCAACGTCCTGACTTTC. It translates to CAISDGTGGANVLTF.

This clonotype has a handful of counts. The chain uses TRBV3-1 and TRBJ1-2; D possibly corresponds to TRBD1 (5 bases). V was shortened by 3 bases and J by 1 base, with 24 bases between the two germline ends. The CDR3 spans 19 residues. Looked up from germline, CDR1 is LGHDT and CDR2 is YNNKEL (reference sequence). The CDR3 sequence is CASSHPGPGLGEINYGYTF. The CDR3 DNA reads as TGTGCCAGCAGCCACCCGGGGCCGGGGCTAGGTGAGATTAACTATGGCTACACCTTC.

This clonotype was seen a handful of times. The CDR3 protein is CASHPAGGTEAFF. DNA for the CDR3: TGCGCCAGCCACCCCGCCGGGGGGACTGAAGCTTTCTTT. The rearrangement joins TRBV10-2 to TRBJ1-1; TRBD1 might be the D (5 bases). The V end was cut by 8 bases, the J end by 5 bases, with 15 bases between. The CDR3 is made up of 13 amino acids. Per the germline V gene, CDR1 is WSHSY and CDR2 is SAAADI.

This chain uses TRBV6-2 or TRBV6-3 with TRBJ1-1; TRBD1 matches 9 bases. The germline CDR1 and CDR2 sequences are MNHEY and SVGEGT. This CDR3 spans 15 amino acids. Unmatched junction bases numbered 8, after V lost 5 bases and J lost 4 bases. CDR3 region: CASSIQGAGSTEAFF. The CDR3 coding sequence is TGTGCCAGCAGTATACAGGGGGCGGGAAGCACTGAAGCTTTCTTT.

This clonotype was seen a handful of times. The chain uses TRBV5-4 and TRBJ2-3; the match to TRBD1 covers 7 bases. CDR1 is SGHNT, CDR2 YYREEE, per germline (reference sequence). The CDR3 consists of 12 residues. The J segment lost 1 base and the V segment lost 9 bases, leaving 2 bases of the junction unmatched. Here the CDR3 reads CAITGGTDTQYF. CDR3 sequence (DNA): TGTGCCATCACAGGGGGCACAGATACGCAGTATTTT.

The chain carries TRBV29-1 and TRBJ1-5; a weak D match, TRBD1 (6 bases). Deletions cut 6 bases from V and 7 bases from J, with 16 bases between. Germline CDR1 is SQVTM and CDR2 is ANQGSEA. This CDR3 contains 13 residues. DNA of the CDR3: TGCAGCGTCTCCATGGGGGGCTTACAGCCCCAGCATTTT. Amino acids: CSVSMGGLQPQHF. The full variable domain, completed using reference TRBV29-1 and TRBJ1-5, is SAVISQKPSRDICQRGTSLTIQCQVDSQVTMMFWYRQQPGQSLTLIATANQGSEATYESGFVIDKFPISRPNLTFSTLTVSNMSPEDSSIYLCSVSMGGLQPQHFGDGTRLSIL.

The rearrangement links TRBV4-3 to TRBJ1-6; D call uncertain. Trimming took 1 base from V and 9 from J, leaving 13 bases between them. CDR3 size: 15 residues. Germline V gene sequence: CDR1 LGHNA, CDR2 YSLEER. CDR3 protein: CASSQGRSNGSPLHF. The CDR3 DNA reads as TGCGCCAGCAGCCAAGGGCGTTCCAACGGTTCACCCCTCCACTTT.

V usage is TRBV4-1 and J usage is TRBJ1-2; 9 nucleotides match TRBD1. The CDR3 is made up of 19 amino acids. V trimming: 0 bases; J trimming: 4 bases; junction bases outside the gene matches: 15. Germline CDR1 is MGHRA and CDR2 is YSYEKL. DNA of the CDR3: TGCGCCAGCAGCCAAGATCTGGGGGGACAGGGACTAAACCGCTATGGCTACACCTTC. Amino acids: CASSQDLGGQGLNRYGYTF.